The source of this TCR beta chain is a study of blood T cells in healthy people across ages. General study findings and limits: More naive CD4+ cells and higher diversity marked long-lived donors relative to aged donors. Naive T cell percentage by flow cytometry tracked strongly with beta diversity.

A second about 7 to 12 cycle PCR used barcoded and J-beta primers. TCRdb passed the 5' RACE reads through MiXCR, listing each CDR3 protein once. This sample carries fewer than 2,000,000 distinct CDR3 sequences, about 35% of them seen once, and the ten largest clones take around 10%. As for this clonotype: Its antigen is undetermined.

The ends were cut back, 6 bases at V and 3 bases at J, with 18 bases in the middle. Germline values: CDR1 MDHEN, CDR2 SYDVKM. The CDR3 totals 15 residues. The rearrangement joins TRBV28 to TRBJ2-7, with D perhaps matching TRBD1 (7 bases). The clonotype was recovered from a woman aged 25 to 45 in good health. Material for sequencing was blood. The CDR3 sequence is CASRGSRQGGYEQYF. For the CDR3, the DNA is TGTGCCAGCAGGGGGTCGAGACAGGGAGGCTACGAGCAGTACTTC.